This T cell receptor (beta chain) was observed in a study of tumour-infiltrating T cells in Burkitt lymphoma. Study summary: Productive clonality predicted overall and progression-free survival.

Germline assignment: CDR1 SGHTA and CDR2 FQGNSA. The CDR3 sequence is 15 residues long. V dropped 4 bases and J dropped 7; count of bases not matched to a gene: 5. Clones were read by immunoSEQ multiplex PCR, and TCRdb kept only the in-frame ones, dropping some. The repertoire holds over 2,500 clones, with around 86% as singletons. The TCR originated in a human donor with diffuse large B-cell lymphoma. Sequenced: tumor tissue. The chain has TRBV7-2 and TRBJ2-2, with TRBD2 matching 11 bases. The CDR3 nucleotides read TGTGCCAGCAGCTCTCTAGCGGGGGGTGGCGGGGAGCTGTTTTTT. This sequence encodes CASSSLAGGGGELFF.